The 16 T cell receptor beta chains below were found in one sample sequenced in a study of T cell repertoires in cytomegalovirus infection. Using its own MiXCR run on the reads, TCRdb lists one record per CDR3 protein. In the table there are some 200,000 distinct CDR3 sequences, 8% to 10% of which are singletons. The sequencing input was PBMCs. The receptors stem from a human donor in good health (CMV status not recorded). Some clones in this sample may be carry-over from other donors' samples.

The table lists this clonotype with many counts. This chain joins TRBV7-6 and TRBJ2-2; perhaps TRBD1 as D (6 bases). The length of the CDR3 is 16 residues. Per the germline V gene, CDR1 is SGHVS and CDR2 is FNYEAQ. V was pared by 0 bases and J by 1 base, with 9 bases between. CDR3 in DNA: TGTGCCAGCAGCTTAGCGCAGGGGCGGAACACCGGGGAGCTGTTTTTT. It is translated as CASSLAQGRNTGELFF.

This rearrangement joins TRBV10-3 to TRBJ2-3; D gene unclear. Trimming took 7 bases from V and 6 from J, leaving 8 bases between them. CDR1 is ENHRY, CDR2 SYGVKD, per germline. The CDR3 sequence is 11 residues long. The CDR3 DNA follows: TGTGCCATCATGGTAGGGGATACGCAGTATTTT. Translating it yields CAIMVGDTQYF.

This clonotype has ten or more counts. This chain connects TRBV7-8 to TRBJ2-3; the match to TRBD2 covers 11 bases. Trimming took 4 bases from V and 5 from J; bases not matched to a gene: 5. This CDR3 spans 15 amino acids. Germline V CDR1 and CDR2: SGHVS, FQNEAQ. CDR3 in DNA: TGTGCCAGCAGCTGGGTAGCGGGAGGGTTAGATACGCAGTATTTT. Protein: CASSWVAGGLDTQYF.

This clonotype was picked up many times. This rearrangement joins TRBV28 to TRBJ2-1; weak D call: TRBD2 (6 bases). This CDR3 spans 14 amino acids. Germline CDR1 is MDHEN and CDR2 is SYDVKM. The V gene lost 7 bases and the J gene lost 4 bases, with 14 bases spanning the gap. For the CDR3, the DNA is TGTGCCAGCAAACGCCGGGACTTATACAATGAGCAGTTCTTC. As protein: CASKRRDLYNEQFF.

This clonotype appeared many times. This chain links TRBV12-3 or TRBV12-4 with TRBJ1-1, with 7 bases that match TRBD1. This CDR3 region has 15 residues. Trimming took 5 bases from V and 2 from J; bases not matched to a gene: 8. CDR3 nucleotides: TGTGCCAGCAGTCCATCGGACAGGCCAAACACTGAAGCTTTCTTT. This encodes CASSPSDRPNTEAFF.

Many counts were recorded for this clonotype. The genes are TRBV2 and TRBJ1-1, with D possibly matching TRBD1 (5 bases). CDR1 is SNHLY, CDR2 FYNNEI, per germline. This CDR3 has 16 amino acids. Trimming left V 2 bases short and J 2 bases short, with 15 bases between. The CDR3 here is CASSESPRGTNTEAFF. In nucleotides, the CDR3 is TGTGCCAGCAGTGAATCCCCACGGGGGACCAACACTGAAGCTTTCTTT.

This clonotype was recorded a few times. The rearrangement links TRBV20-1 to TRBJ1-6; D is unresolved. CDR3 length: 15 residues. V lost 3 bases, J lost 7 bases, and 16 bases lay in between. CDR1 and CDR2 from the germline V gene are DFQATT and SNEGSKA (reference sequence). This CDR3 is CSARGSEIGNSPLHF. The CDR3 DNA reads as TGCAGTGCTAGGGGGTCTGAGATAGGGAATTCACCCCTCCACTTT.

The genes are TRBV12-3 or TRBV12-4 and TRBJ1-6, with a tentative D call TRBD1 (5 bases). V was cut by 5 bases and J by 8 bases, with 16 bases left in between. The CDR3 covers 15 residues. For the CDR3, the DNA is TGTGCCAGCAGTCTCGCTGGGTTGGGGGATTCACCCCTCCACTTT. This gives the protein CASSLAGLGDSPLHF.

The CDR3 DNA sequence: TGTGCCAGCAGAGCGACAGCCCGTTATGAAGCTTTCTTT. It translates to CASRATARYEAFF. This chain links TRBV28 with TRBJ1-1, with D tentatively TRBD1 (5 bases). Germline assignment: CDR1 MDHEN and CDR2 SYDVKM. V was trimmed by 6 bases and J by 7 bases, leaving 15 bases between them. This CDR3 spans 13 amino acids.

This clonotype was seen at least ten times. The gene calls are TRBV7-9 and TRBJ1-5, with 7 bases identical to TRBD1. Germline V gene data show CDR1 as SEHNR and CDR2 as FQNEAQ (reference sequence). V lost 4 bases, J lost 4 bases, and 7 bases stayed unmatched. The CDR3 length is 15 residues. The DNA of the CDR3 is TGTGCCAGCAGCTCGGGCGGACAGGATAATCAGCCCCAGCATTTT. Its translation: CASSSGGQDNQPQHF.

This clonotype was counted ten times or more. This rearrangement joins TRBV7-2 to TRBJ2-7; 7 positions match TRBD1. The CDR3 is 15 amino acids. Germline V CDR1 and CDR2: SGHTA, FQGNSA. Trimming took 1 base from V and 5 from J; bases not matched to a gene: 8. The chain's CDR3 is CASSLVAGGTHEQYF. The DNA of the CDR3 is TGTGCCAGCAGCTTAGTGGCAGGGGGTACCCACGAGCAGTACTTC. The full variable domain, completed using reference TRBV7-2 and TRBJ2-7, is GAGVSQSPSNKVTEKGKDVELRCDPISGHTALYWYRQSLGQGLEFLIYFQGNSAPDKSGLPSDRFSAERTGGSVSTLTIQRTQQEDSAVYLCASSLVAGGTHEQYFGPGTRLTVT.

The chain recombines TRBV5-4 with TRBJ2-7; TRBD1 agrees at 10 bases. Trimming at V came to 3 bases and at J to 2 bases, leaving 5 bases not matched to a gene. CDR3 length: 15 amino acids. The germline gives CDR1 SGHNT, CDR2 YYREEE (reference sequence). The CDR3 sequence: CASSSRQGAPYEQYF. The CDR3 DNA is TGTGCCAGCAGCTCGCGACAGGGGGCTCCCTACGAGCAGTACTTC.

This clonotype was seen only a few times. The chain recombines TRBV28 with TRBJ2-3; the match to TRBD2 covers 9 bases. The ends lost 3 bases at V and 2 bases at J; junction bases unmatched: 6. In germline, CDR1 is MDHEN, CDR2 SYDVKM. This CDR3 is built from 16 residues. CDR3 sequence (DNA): TGTGCCAGCAGTTTTGCGGCTAGCGGGGACACAGATACGCAGTATTTT. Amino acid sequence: CASSFAASGDTDTQYF.

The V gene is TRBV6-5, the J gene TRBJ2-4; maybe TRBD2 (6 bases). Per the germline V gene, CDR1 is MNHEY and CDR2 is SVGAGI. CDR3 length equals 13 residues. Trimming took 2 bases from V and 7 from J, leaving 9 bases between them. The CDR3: CASSYTRGNIQYF. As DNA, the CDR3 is TGTGCCAGCAGTTACACCCGGGGGAACATTCAGTACTTC.

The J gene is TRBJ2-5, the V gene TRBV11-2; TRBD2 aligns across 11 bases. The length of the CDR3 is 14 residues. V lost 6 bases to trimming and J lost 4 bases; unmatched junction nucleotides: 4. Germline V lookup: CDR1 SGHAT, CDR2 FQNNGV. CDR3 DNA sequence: TGTGCCAGCAGAAATAGCGGGGGGGCAGAGACCCAGTACTTC. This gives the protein CASRNSGGAETQYF.

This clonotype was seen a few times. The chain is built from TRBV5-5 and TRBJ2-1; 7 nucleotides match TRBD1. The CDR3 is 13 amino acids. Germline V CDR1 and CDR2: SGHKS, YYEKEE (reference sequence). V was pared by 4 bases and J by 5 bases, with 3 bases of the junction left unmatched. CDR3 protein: CASSPDRDNEQFF. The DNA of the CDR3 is TGTGCCAGCAGCCCAGACAGGGACAATGAGCAGTTCTTC.